The 7 T cell receptor beta chains given below trace back to one sample, sequenced in a study of Ad26.COV2.S vaccination and SARS-CoV-2 variants. TCRdb's table, derived via immunoSEQ multiplex PCR, lists solely in-frame clones and lacks some. The sample includes 300,000 to 450,000 clones, 92% of them seen just once. The sample was peripheral blood, taken after recovery from COVID-19. The receptors stem from a human donor who had recovered from COVID-19.

This clone came up once. The gene calls are TRBV27 and TRBJ1-2; possibly TRBD1 for D (6 bases). Germline V gene sequence: CDR1 MNHEY, CDR2 SMNVEV (reference sequence). CDR3 size: 15 residues. Between the trimmed V and J ends, which lost 3 bases and 5 bases, there was a span of 16 bases. The CDR3 nucleotides are TGTGCCAGCAGTTTGACTCAGGGGCCCTCATATGGCTACACCTTC. Its protein is CASSLTQGPSYGYTF.

The chain carries TRBV7-2 and TRBJ1-1, with 11 nucleotides matching TRBD1. In germline, CDR1 is SGHTA, CDR2 FQGNSA. The CDR3 is 19 amino acids. V trimming: 5 bases; J trimming: 3 bases; junction bases outside the gene matches: 17. CDR3 sequence (DNA): TGTGCCAGCAGCCTAATACCTTGGGACAGGGGGGTAGGGGACACTGAAGCTTTCTTT. Protein product: CASSLIPWDRGVGDTEAFF. Using reference TRBV7-2 and TRBJ1-1 for the parts outside the CDR3, the full variable domain is GAGVSQSPSNKVTEKGKDVELRCDPISGHTALYWYRQSLGQGLEFLIYFQGNSAPDKSGLPSDRFSAERTGGSVSTLTIQRTQQEDSAVYLCASSLIPWDRGVGDTEAFFGQGTRLTVV.

This chain uses TRBV6-2 or TRBV6-3 with TRBJ1-4; D is uncertain. The CDR3 totals 12 residues. Germline-derived CDR1 and CDR2 are MNHEY and SVGEGT. V dropped 2 bases and J dropped 6 bases, with 4 bases sitting between them. The CDR3 protein is CASSYRDEKLFF. The DNA of the CDR3 is TGTGCCAGCAGTTACAGGGATGAAAAACTGTTTTTT.

V usage is TRBV3-1 (or the pseudogene TRBV3-2) and J usage is TRBJ1-6; 7 bases are a match to TRBD1. J was trimmed by 5 bases and V by 4 bases; bases with no gene match: 5. Germline V CDR1 and CDR2: LGHDT, YNNKEL (reference sequence). The CDR3 is made up of 15 amino acids. CDR3 bases: TGTGCCAGCAGCCCCGGGGACAGACATAATTCACCCCTCCACTTT. Translating gives CASSPGDRHNSPLHF.

The chain employs TRBV7-8 and TRBJ2-7; D is ambiguous. The CDR3 has 14 residues. The germline V gene has CDR1 SGHVS and CDR2 FQNEAQ. V lost 2 bases and J lost 0, with 8 bases in between. CDR3 DNA: TGTGCCAGCAGCTTATACAGCAACTCCTACGAGCAGTACTTC. Protein product: CASSLYSNSYEQYF.

The chain recombines TRBV7-9 with TRBJ1-5, with 7 bases identical to TRBD1. The CDR3 totals 14 residues. With 4 bases clipped from V and 2 bases from J, the junction kept 2 bases outside the gene matches. Germline V gene sequence: CDR1 SEHNR, CDR2 FQNEAQ (reference sequence). CDR3 in DNA: TGTGCCAGCAGCTCTGGACAGGGCAATCAGCCCCAGCATTTT. Residues: CASSSGQGNQPQHF.

This clone showed up just a few times. Additional DNA sequences in this sample encode the identical CDR3. The chain employs TRBV12-3 or TRBV12-4 and TRBJ1-1; D ambiguous. V was trimmed by 5 bases and J by 1 base, leaving 5 bases between them. CDR3 length: 12 residues. CDR3: CASSPGNTEAFF. The CDR3 region has the DNA TGTGCCAGCAGTCCAGGGAACACTGAAGCTTTCTTT.